The present T cell receptor (beta chain) was sequenced within a study of T-cell reconstitution after alpha-beta-depleted transplantation in children. Whole-study findings and limits: Several hundred rapidly expanded clones from non-depleted graft cells reportedly supplied alpha-beta T cells about two months post-transplant. The authors attributed T-cell counts and diversity one year after transplant mostly to newly produced T cells.

A remark on this clonotype: What it recognizes is unknown.

As it was prepared, the TCRbeta library received unique molecular identifiers. MiXCR, run by TCRdb on the PCR reads, gives a single entry per CDR3 protein. The data contain some 310,000 distinct CDR3 sequences, approximately 20% of them seen just once; the ten biggest clones take up roughly 11%. The receptor comes from a male patient younger than 18 who had a stem cell transplant for acute lymphoblastic leukemia, so the T cells may come from the graft donor. The sequences come from PBMCs, mostly from graft donor cells, collected 180 days after TCRalphabeta/CD19-depleted stem cell transplant.

The CDR3 sequence: CASTLAGVYYNEQFF. Here the CDR3 DNA reads TGTGCCAGCACACTAGCGGGAGTTTATTACAATGAGCAGTTCTTC. The V gene is TRBV3-1, the J gene TRBJ2-1; 11 nucleotides align to TRBD2. Per the germline V gene, CDR1 is LGHDT and CDR2 is YNNKEL (reference sequence). J gave up 4 bases and V 7 bases, and 6 bases lay outside the gene matches. This CDR3 spans 15 amino acids.